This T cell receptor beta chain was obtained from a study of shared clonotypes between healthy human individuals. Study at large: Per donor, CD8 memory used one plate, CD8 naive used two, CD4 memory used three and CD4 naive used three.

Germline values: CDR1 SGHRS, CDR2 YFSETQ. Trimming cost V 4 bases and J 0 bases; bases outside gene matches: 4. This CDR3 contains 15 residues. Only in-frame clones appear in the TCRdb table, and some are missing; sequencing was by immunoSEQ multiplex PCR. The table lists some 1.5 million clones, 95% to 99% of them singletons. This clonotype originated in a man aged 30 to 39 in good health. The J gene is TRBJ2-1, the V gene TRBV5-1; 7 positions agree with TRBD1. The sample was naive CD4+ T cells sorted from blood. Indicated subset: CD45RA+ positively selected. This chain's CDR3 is CASSNDRVSYNEQFF. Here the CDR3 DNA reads TGCGCCAGCAGCAACGACAGGGTCTCCTACAATGAGCAGTTCTTC. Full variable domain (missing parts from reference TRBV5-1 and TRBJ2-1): KAGVTQTPRYLIKTRGQQVTLSCSPISGHRSVSWYQQTPGQGLQFLFEYFSETQRNKGNFPGRFSGRQFSNSRSEMNVSTLELGDSALYLCASSNDRVSYNEQFFGPGTRLTVL.